The 29 T cell receptor beta chains reported below all come from one sample, sequenced in a study of blood T cell repertoires in COVID-19 (dated by TCRdb to the early 2020s). Libraries were prepared through the immunoSEQ multiplex PCR assay. TCRdb limited this immuneACCESS table to in-frame rearrangements with V and J called. A share of clones is missing; checked studies link under half to unresolved V genes, and the rest is unexplained. In this sample the table shows around 110,000 clones, roughly 85% of which occur a single time. The top ten constitute around 4% of the sample. Sequenced material: peripheral blood. The source is a man aged 35 to 55 with acute or convalescent COVID-19.

CDR3 nucleotides: TGTGCCAGCAGTGAACAGAATGAGCAGTTCTTC. Protein product: CASSEQNEQFF. The chain joins TRBV6-1 to TRBJ2-1, with D hard to call. Germline lookup yields CDR1 MNHNS and CDR2 SASEGT. The CDR3 contains 11 residues. V lost 2 bases to trimming and J lost 7 bases, with 3 bases between them.

The chain carries TRBV29-1 and TRBJ1-5; 7 positions match TRBD1. V lost 6 bases to trimming and J lost 1 base; unmatched junction nucleotides: 6. This CDR3 is built from 14 residues. Germline CDR1 reads SQVTM; CDR2 reads ANQGSEA. The CDR3: CSVVEQGSNQPQHF. In nucleotides, the CDR3 is TGCAGCGTCGTCGAACAGGGGAGCAATCAGCCCCAGCATTTT.

The chain carries TRBV19 and TRBJ1-2; 10 nucleotides align to TRBD1. CDR1 LNHDA and CDR2 SQIVND come from the germline V gene (reference sequence). The CDR3 covers 13 residues. The trim removed 7 bases at V and 7 bases at J, leaving 6 bases unmatched. Here the CDR3 reads CASTRDRGPGYTF. The CDR3 DNA reads as TGTGCCAGTACCCGGGACAGGGGTCCTGGCTACACCTTC.

This clone was recorded once. The J gene is TRBJ1-2, the V gene TRBV14, with TRBD1 matching 9 bases. CDR1 and CDR2 (germline): SGHDN, FVKESK. The CDR3 spans 15 residues. J gave up 8 bases and V 1 base, and 8 bases lay outside the gene matches. CDR3 sequence reads: CASSQAGTGPQGYTF. As DNA, the CDR3 is TGTGCCAGCAGCCAAGCTGGGACAGGGCCCCAAGGCTACACCTTC. Full variable domain (missing parts from reference TRBV14 and TRBJ1-2): EAGVTQFPSHSVIEKGQTVTLRCDPISGHDNLYWYRRVMGKEIKFLLHFVKESKQDESGMPNNRFLAERTGGTYSTLKVQPAELEDSGVYFCASSQAGTGPQGYTFGSGTRLTVV.

The CDR3 reads CASSLGPGQDGFF. DNA for the CDR3: TGCGCCAGCAGCTTGGGCCCGGGACAGGACGGTTTCTTT. V usage is TRBV5-1 and J usage is TRBJ1-1; 8 positions agree with TRBD1. The CDR3 has 13 residues. V dropped 0 bases and J dropped 13; count of bases not matched to a gene: 8. Germline CDR1 is SGHRS and CDR2 is YFSETQ.

This chain links TRBV10-3 with TRBJ1-2; 11 nucleotides agree with TRBD1. Trimming took 10 bases from V and 0 from J; bases not matched to a gene: 4. The V gene's germline CDR1 is ENHRY and CDR2 SYGVKD. CDR3 length: 14 residues. As DNA, the CDR3 is TGTGCCACCGAGGACAGGGGGCCTAACTATGGCTACACCTTC. Protein: CATEDRGPNYGYTF.

CDR3: CASTGGRQGALGQPQHF. CDR3 coding DNA: TGTGCCAGTACCGGGGGGAGACAGGGGGCCCTTGGGCAGCCCCAGCATTTT. The chain uses TRBV19 and TRBJ1-5, with TRBD1 matching over 10 bases. V shed 7 bases, J shed 7 bases, and the junction held 16 bases outside the gene matches. The CDR3 sequence is 17 residues long. CDR1 and CDR2 (germline): LNHDA, SQIVND (reference sequence).

This clone was counted only a few times. This chain links TRBV25-1 with TRBJ2-7; perhaps TRBD2 as D (6 bases). This CDR3 is 14 amino acids long. V gave up 1 base and J gave up 5 bases, with 12 bases separating them. Per the germline V gene, CDR1 is MGHDK and CDR2 is SYGVNS. The CDR3 protein is CASSEFGGFDEQYF. The DNA of the CDR3 is TGTGCCAGCAGTGAATTCGGGGGTTTCGACGAGCAGTACTTC.

V and J are TRBV5-4 and TRBJ1-4; D perhaps matches TRBD1 (6 bases). V was pared by 3 bases and J by 7 bases, with 13 bases between. The CDR3 totals 14 residues. Germline-derived CDR1 and CDR2 are SGHNT and YYREEE (reference sequence). CDR3 DNA sequence: TGTGCCAGCAGCTCTTCCTGGACAGCTGAAAAACTGTTTTTT. Residues: CASSSSWTAEKLFF. The variable domain in full, with the rest retrieved from reference TRBV5-4 and TRBJ1-4, is ETGVTQSPTHLIKTRGQQVTLRCSSQSGHNTVSWYQQALGQGPQFIFQYYREEENGRGNFPPRFSGLQFPNYSSELNVNALELDDSALYLCASSSSWTAEKLFFGSGTQLSVL.

The chain uses TRBV6-5 and TRBJ1-5; 8 bases are shared with TRBD1. The J segment lost 0 bases and the V segment lost 8 bases, leaving 6 bases of the junction unmatched. Germline V lookup: CDR1 MNHEY, CDR2 SVGAGI. This CDR3 is built from 15 residues. The CDR3 DNA is TGTGCCAGCCGGCCGACAGGGGATAGCAATCAGCCCCAGCATTTT. Translated, it gives CASRPTGDSNQPQHF.

Only one count was recorded for this clone. This chain joins TRBV7-9 and TRBJ2-7; tentatively, D is TRBD1 (6 bases). Trimming took 8 bases from V and 0 from J, leaving 14 bases between them. CDR3 length equals 14 residues. Germline CDR1 is SEHNR and CDR2 is FQNEAQ (reference sequence). Here the CDR3 DNA reads TGTGCCAGCGGATATGACAGGAACTCCTACGAGCAGTACTTC. It encodes CASGYDRNSYEQYF.

The rearrangement links TRBV6-1 to TRBJ2-7; 10 nucleotides line up with TRBD2. J was trimmed by 6 bases and V by 3 bases; bases with no gene match: 5. Germline V gives CDR1 MNHNS, CDR2 SASEGT. The CDR3 runs 14 residues. CDR3 sequence reads: CASSDSSGRREQYF. In DNA, the CDR3 is TGTGCCAGCAGTGATTCTAGCGGGAGACGCGAGCAGTACTTC.

The chain joins TRBV4-1 to TRBJ1-1, with D perhaps matching TRBD1 (5 bases). The germline gives CDR1 MGHRA, CDR2 YSYEKL. V lost 0 bases, J lost 5 bases, and 16 bases lay in between. The CDR3 is 16 amino acids. The CDR3, as DNA: TGCGCCAGCAGCCAAGATGCCGCCAATCGGGGGACTGAAGCTTTCTTT. Its protein is CASSQDAANRGTEAFF.

This clone showed up just a few times. V gene TRBV9 combines with J gene TRBJ1-5; D perhaps matches TRBD1 (5 bases). The germline V gene has CDR1 SGDLS and CDR2 YYNGEE. Trimming pared 0 bases from V and 9 bases from J, leaving 10 bases between. The CDR3 loop spans 13 amino acids. CDR3 in DNA: TGTGCCAGCAGCGTAGGGGGGGTTGCGCCCCAGCATTTT. Translating gives CASSVGGVAPQHF.

This chain uses TRBV6-1 with TRBJ1-2; D gene uncertain. Between the trimmed V and J ends, which lost 3 bases and 7 bases, there was a span of 18 bases. This CDR3 contains 15 residues. Per the germline V gene, CDR1 is MNHNS and CDR2 is SASEGT. The CDR3 nucleotides read TGTGCCAGCAGTGAGACGGACGGGATCGGCGGTGGCTACACCTTC. It is translated as CASSETDGIGGGYTF.

This clone was seen a few times. V is TRBV27 and J is TRBJ2-3; weak D call: TRBD1 (6 bases). The germline V gene encodes CDR1 MNHEY and CDR2 SMNVEV (reference sequence). Trimming shortened V by 6 bases and J by 5 bases, and 12 bases separated the two germline ends. The CDR3 totals 13 residues. CDR3 DNA sequence: TGTGCCAGCAGGCGGACAGCCGGAGATACGCAGTATTTT. Protein sequence: CASRRTAGDTQYF.

This clone was observed a single time. The rearrangement joins TRBV15 to TRBJ2-7, with TRBD1 matching over 7 bases. The CDR3 is 16 residues long. The V gene end was trimmed by 4 bases and the J gene end by 3 bases; junction bases not matched to a gene: 12. Germline V CDR1 and CDR2: LNHNV, YYDKDF (reference sequence). The CDR3 DNA reads as TGTGCCACCAGCACCCGGACAGGCCTCGCTCTCTACGAGCAGTACTTC. Protein product: CATSTRTGLALYEQYF. The full variable domain, in which reference TRBV15 and TRBJ2-7 provide the parts outside the CDR3, is DAMVIQNPRYQVTQFGKPVTLSCSQTLNHNVMYWYQQKSSQAPKLLFHYYDKDFNNEADTPDNFQSRRPNTSFCFLDIRSPGLGDTAMYLCATSTRTGLALYEQYFGPGTRLTVT.

This clone is a singleton in its sample. V usage is TRBV18 and J usage is TRBJ2-7; a possible D gene is TRBD1 (5 bases). The V gene lost 3 bases and the J gene lost 0 bases, with 12 bases spanning the gap. The CDR3 totals 15 residues. The germline V gene encodes CDR1 KGHSH and CDR2 LQKENI. This CDR3 reads CASSPGQGDSYEQYF. The CDR3 nucleotides are TGTGCCAGCTCACCTGGGCAGGGCGACTCCTACGAGCAGTACTTC.

This clone has just a few counts. The rearrangement links TRBV27 to TRBJ2-2; TRBD1 matches 9 bases. The CDR3 length is 17 residues. V shed 5 bases, J shed 2 bases, and the junction held 9 bases outside the gene matches. Germline loops: CDR1 MNHEY, CDR2 SMNVEV (reference sequence). CDR3 DNA: TGTGCCAGCAGTATAGTTCCGACAGGGGGAAACACCGGGGAGCTGTTTTTT. This gives the protein CASSIVPTGGNTGELFF.

The chain recombines TRBV7-2 with TRBJ1-1, with a weak D call TRBD1 (6 bases). V lost 5 bases, J lost 0 bases, and 13 bases lay in between. This CDR3 contains 15 residues. Looked up from germline, CDR1 is SGHTA and CDR2 is FQGNSA. The CDR3 here is CASSLMGHVNTEAFF. In DNA form, the CDR3 reads TGTGCCAGCAGCCTGATGGGACACGTGAACACTGAAGCTTTCTTT. Full variable domain (remainder filled in from reference TRBV7-2 and TRBJ1-1): GAGVSQSPSNKVTEKGKDVELRCDPISGHTALYWYRQSLGQGLEFLIYFQGNSAPDKSGLPSDRFSAERTGGSVSTLTIQRTQQEDSAVYLCASSLMGHVNTEAFFGQGTRLTVV.

The CDR3 DNA follows: TGCGCCAGCAGGCGGTCGACCAGGGGCCGCCAAGAGACCCAGTACTTC. It codes for CASRRSTRGRQETQYF. This chain links TRBV5-1 with TRBJ2-5; possibly TRBD1 for D (6 bases). The CDR3 runs 16 residues. Germline loops: CDR1 SGHRS, CDR2 YFSETQ. Trimming pared 5 bases from V and 1 base from J, leaving 18 bases between.

This clone was seen just once. CDR3 sequence (DNA): TGTGCCAGTAGTCCCCCGGGACAGGGATATGTCGGCACTGAAGCTTTCTTT. Its protein product is CASSPPGQGYVGTEAFF. V is TRBV19 and J is TRBJ1-1, with 9 positions matching TRBD1. This CDR3 has 17 residues. Unmatched junction bases numbered 14, after V lost 5 bases and J lost 4 bases. CDR1 is LNHDA and CDR2 is SQIVND in the germline V gene (reference sequence).

This chain uses TRBV19 with TRBJ1-3, with 10 bases that match TRBD1. The CDR3 totals 17 residues. Looked up from germline, CDR1 is LNHDA and CDR2 is SQIVND (reference sequence). The trim removed 3 bases at V and 2 bases at J, leaving 7 bases unmatched. Here the CDR3 reads CASSIGTGTGAGNTIYF. The CDR3, as DNA: TGTGCCAGTAGTATTGGAACCGGGACAGGGGCTGGAAACACCATATATTTT.

The chain joins TRBV6-5 to TRBJ1-1; tentatively, D is TRBD1 (5 bases). CDR3 size: 13 residues. Germline V gives CDR1 MNHEY, CDR2 SVGAGI. The CDR3: CAGSQGDWTEAFF. The CDR3 DNA follows: TGTGCTGGATCCCAGGGCGATTGGACTGAAGCTTTCTTT.

V and J are TRBV6-1 and TRBJ1-5; 11 positions agree with TRBD1. CDR3 length equals 15 residues. Trimming at V came to 3 bases and at J to 5 bases, leaving 3 bases not matched to a gene. Germline values: CDR1 MNHNS, CDR2 SASEGT. In nucleotides, the CDR3 is TGTGCCAGCAGTGAGCGGACAGGGGGCGATCAGCCCCAGCATTTT. Translating gives CASSERTGGDQPQHF.

This chain uses TRBV20-1 with TRBJ2-1, with D uncertain. The V and J ends lost 5 bases and 9 bases respectively, with 11 bases between them. This CDR3 has 11 amino acids. The germline V gene encodes CDR1 DFQATT and CDR2 SNEGSKA (reference sequence). The CDR3 nucleotides are TGCAGTGCTCCTTTGTCTCGTGAGCAGTTCTTC. The encoded protein is CSAPLSREQFF.

The chain couples TRBV5-8 to TRBJ1-6; D possibly corresponds to TRBD1 (6 bases). The CDR3 totals 16 residues. Between the trimmed V and J ends, which lost 4 bases and 8 bases, there was a span of 19 bases. CDR1 SGHTS and CDR2 YDEGEE come from the germline V gene. CDR3 DNA: TGTGCCAGCAGCCCCTTTTTTTCGGCAGGGGATTCACCCCTCCACTTT. Its protein is CASSPFFSAGDSPLHF. The variable domain in full, completed from reference TRBV5-8 and TRBJ1-6, reads EAGVTQSPTHLIKTRGQQATLRCSPISGHTSVYWYQQALGLGLQFLLWYDEGEERNRGNFPPRFSGRQFPNYSSELNVNALELEDSALYLCASSPFFSAGDSPLHFGNGTRLTVT.

The chain employs TRBV18 and TRBJ1-4; D ambiguous. The CDR3 extends over 14 amino acids. V was pared by 6 bases and J by 6 bases, with 14 bases between. CDR1 is KGHSH, CDR2 LQKENI, per germline. DNA for the CDR3: TGTGCCAGCTCCCAAGACCCGGGATATGAAAAACTGTTTTTT. Translation gives CASSQDPGYEKLFF.

Written as DNA, the CDR3 is TGTGCCAGCAGTGAATGGGGGGAAGGGGGCGACGGAAACACCATATATTTT. Protein product: CASSEWGEGGDGNTIYF. The chain employs TRBV25-1 and TRBJ1-3, with 7 bases aligning to TRBD1. Per germline, CDR1 MGHDK and CDR2 SYGVNS. V lost 1 base to trimming and J lost 4 bases; unmatched junction nucleotides: 10. The CDR3 totals 17 residues.